The rows below give T cell receptor beta chains drawn from one sample of a study of response to subunit inactivated influenza vaccine. A single record per CDR3 protein comes from TCRdb applying MiXCR to the RT-PCR reads. The sample has around 760,000 distinct CDR3 sequences, around 14% seen once. This sample comprised PBMCs from blood, obtained around two weeks before vaccination. These receptors all stem from a man aged 50-59 years who received an inactivated influenza vaccine. Both conserved end residues are part of each CDR3. Fields, in order: J gene, clone size, V gene, D gene, CDR3 DNA, CDR3 protein. D genes are given only for firm matches. The size field is filled for only some rows; it gives once, few, many or a size class.

j_call: TRBJ1-1
clone_size: -
v_call: TRBV6-2/TRBV6-3
d_call: TRBD1
cdr3_nt: TGTGCCAGCAGGCCGACAGGGGGTGGCCGATTTGAAGCTTTCTTT
cdr3_aa: CASRPTGGGRFEAFF

j_call: TRBJ2-5
clone_size: few
v_call: TRBV5-1
d_call: TRBD2
cdr3_nt: TGCGCCAGCAGCTCCAGTGTCCGGACGGGGGGTGGAGAGACCCAGTACTTC
cdr3_aa: CASSSSVRTGGGETQYF

j_call: TRBJ2-2
clone_size: -
v_call: TRBV10-3
d_call: TRBD2
cdr3_nt: TGTGCCATCAGTCGGCTAGCGGGAGATAACACCGGGGAGCTGTTTTTT
cdr3_aa: CAISRLAGDNTGELFF

j_call: TRBJ2-7
clone_size: few
v_call: TRBV20-1
d_call: TRBD1
cdr3_nt: TGCAGTGCTAGAGAGACAGGGAGCAACTACGAGCAGTACTTC
cdr3_aa: CSARETGSNYEQYF

j_call: TRBJ2-7
clone_size: -
v_call: TRBV15
d_call: TRBD2
cdr3_nt: TGTGCCACCAGCAGAGATACTAGCGGGATCCACGAGCAGTACTTC
cdr3_aa: CATSRDTSGIHEQYF

j_call: TRBJ2-7
clone_size: few
v_call: TRBV20-1
d_call: -
cdr3_nt: TGCAGTGCTAGAGATCCTAGGTCCACCGAGCAGTACTTC
cdr3_aa: CSARDPRSTEQYF

j_call: TRBJ2-7
clone_size: -
v_call: TRBV5-1
d_call: -
cdr3_nt: TGCGCCAGCAGCTTTGGGCAGCCCGGGCAGGAGCAGTACTTC
cdr3_aa: CASSFGQPGQEQYF

j_call: TRBJ2-3
clone_size: -
v_call: TRBV12-3/TRBV12-4
d_call: -
cdr3_nt: TGTGCCAGCAGTTTAGCCTCTTTCGGAGATACGCAGTATTTT
cdr3_aa: CASSLASFGDTQYF

j_call: TRBJ2-5
clone_size: -
v_call: TRBV5-1
d_call: -
cdr3_nt: TGCGCCAGCAGCTCTACACCCGGTGGCCGGGGGGAGACCCAGTACTTC
cdr3_aa: CASSSTPGGRGETQYF

j_call: TRBJ1-1
clone_size: -
v_call: TRBV27
d_call: -
cdr3_nt: TGTGCCAGCAGTGACGGGGGGGCGCGTAACACTGAAGCTTTCTTT
cdr3_aa: CASSDGGARNTEAFF

j_call: TRBJ1-3
clone_size: -
v_call: TRBV3-1
d_call: -
cdr3_nt: TGTGCCAGCAGCCAAACACCGATCTACTCTGGAAACACCATATATTTT
cdr3_aa: CASSQTPIYSGNTIYF

j_call: TRBJ1-4
clone_size: many
v_call: TRBV5-1
d_call: -
cdr3_nt: TGCGCCAGCAGCTCTACTTCAACTAATGAAAAACTGTTTTTT
cdr3_aa: CASSSTSTNEKLFF

j_call: TRBJ2-2
clone_size: many
v_call: TRBV4-1
d_call: TRBD2
cdr3_nt: TGCGCCAGCAGGCGGCTCCCCGGACTAGCGGGGGCAGGGACCGGGGAGCTGTTTTTT
cdr3_aa: CASRRLPGLAGAGTGELFF

j_call: TRBJ1-2
clone_size: -
v_call: TRBV29-1
d_call: TRBD1
cdr3_nt: TGCAGCGTTGAAGAGACAGGGTGGTTAGGCTACACCTTC
cdr3_aa: CSVEETGWLGYTF

j_call: TRBJ2-1
clone_size: many
v_call: TRBV5-1
d_call: -
cdr3_nt: TGCGCCAGCAGCCCCATGGGCGGGACAGAGTACAATGAGCAGTTCTTC
cdr3_aa: CASSPMGGTEYNEQFF

j_call: TRBJ2-1
clone_size: -
v_call: TRBV7-9
d_call: TRBD2
cdr3_nt: TGTGCCAGCAGCGACAGACTAGCGGGCTACAATGAGCAGTTCTTC
cdr3_aa: CASSDRLAGYNEQFF

j_call: TRBJ1-5
clone_size: many
v_call: TRBV6-1
d_call: -
cdr3_nt: TGTGCCAGCAACTCGCAGGGTTGGAATCAGCCCCAGCATTTT
cdr3_aa: CASNSQGWNQPQHF

j_call: TRBJ2-7
clone_size: many
v_call: TRBV4-2
d_call: -
cdr3_nt: TGTGCCAGCAGCTATCTTGGCGATACTTACGAGCAGTACTTC
cdr3_aa: CASSYLGDTYEQYF

j_call: TRBJ2-3
clone_size: -
v_call: TRBV18
d_call: -
cdr3_nt: TGTGCCAGCTCACCGCTGGGGGCGCGGGGAGATACGCAGTATTTT
cdr3_aa: CASSPLGARGDTQYF

j_call: TRBJ2-1
clone_size: -
v_call: TRBV9
d_call: TRBD2
cdr3_nt: TGTGCCAGCAGCGTAGCCAGCGGGGGGGGGTACAATGAGCAGTTCTTC
cdr3_aa: CASSVASGGGYNEQFF

j_call: TRBJ2-5
clone_size: -
v_call: TRBV7-7
d_call: -
cdr3_nt: TGTGCCAGCAGCTTGGCAATCCAAGAGACCCAGTACTTC
cdr3_aa: CASSLAIQETQYF

j_call: TRBJ2-1
clone_size: few
v_call: TRBV5-6
d_call: -
cdr3_nt: TGTGCCAGCAGCCCCCAAGACAATGAGCAGTTCTTC
cdr3_aa: CASSPQDNEQFF

j_call: TRBJ1-6
clone_size: many
v_call: TRBV11-2
d_call: -
cdr3_nt: TGTGCCAGTTCGGTCTCAGTTAATTCACCCCTCCACTTT
cdr3_aa: CASSVSVNSPLHF

j_call: TRBJ2-6
clone_size: -
v_call: TRBV5-1
d_call: -
cdr3_nt: TGCGCCAGCAGCTTGGCCGACCGGATCTCTGGGGCCAACGTCCTGACTTTC
cdr3_aa: CASSLADRISGANVLTF

j_call: TRBJ2-7
clone_size: -
v_call: TRBV7-3
d_call: -
cdr3_nt: TGTGCCAGCAGCTTATTCGGACCTGCGGGCAACTCCTACGAGCAGTACTTC
cdr3_aa: CASSLFGPAGNSYEQYF

j_call: TRBJ2-2
clone_size: -
v_call: TRBV19
d_call: -
cdr3_nt: TGTGCCAGTACCCGATCGAGGGGTGCCGGGGAGCTGTTTTTT
cdr3_aa: CASTRSRGAGELFF

j_call: TRBJ2-1
clone_size: few
v_call: TRBV7-2
d_call: -
cdr3_nt: TGTGCCAGCAGCTTAATGGCCAATGAGCAGTTCTTC
cdr3_aa: CASSLMANEQFF

j_call: TRBJ2-7
clone_size: -
v_call: TRBV27
d_call: TRBD1
cdr3_nt: TGTGCCAGCAGTTGGGGGAGACAGGGGTACTACGAGCAGTACTTC
cdr3_aa: CASSWGRQGYYEQYF

j_call: TRBJ1-2
clone_size: -
v_call: TRBV20-1
d_call: -
cdr3_nt: TGCAGTGCAACCTCCGAGCACTACACCTTC
cdr3_aa: CSATSEHYTF